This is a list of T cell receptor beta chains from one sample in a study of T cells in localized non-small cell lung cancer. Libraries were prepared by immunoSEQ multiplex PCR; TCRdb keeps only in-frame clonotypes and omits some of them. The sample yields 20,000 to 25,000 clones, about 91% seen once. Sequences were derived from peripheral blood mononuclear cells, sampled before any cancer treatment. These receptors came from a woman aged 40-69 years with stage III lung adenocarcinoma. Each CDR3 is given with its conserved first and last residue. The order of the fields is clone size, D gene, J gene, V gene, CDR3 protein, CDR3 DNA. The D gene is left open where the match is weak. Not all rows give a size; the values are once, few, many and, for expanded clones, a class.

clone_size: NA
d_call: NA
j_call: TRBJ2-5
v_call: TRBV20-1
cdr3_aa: CSARTQETQYF
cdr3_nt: TGCAGTGCCCGGACTCAAGAGACCCAGTACTTC

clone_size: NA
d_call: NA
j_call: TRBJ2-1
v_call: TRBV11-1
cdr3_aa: CASSLVGPRAVF
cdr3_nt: TGTGCCAGCAGCTTAGTGGGCCCCCGGGCGGTCTTC

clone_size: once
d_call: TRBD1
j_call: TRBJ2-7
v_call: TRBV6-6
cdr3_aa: CASSRRDRGPYEQYF
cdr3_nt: TGTGCCAGCAGTCGCCGGGACAGGGGACCCTACGAGCAGTACTTC

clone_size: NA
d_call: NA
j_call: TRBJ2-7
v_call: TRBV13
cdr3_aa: CASSLSGGQGEQYF
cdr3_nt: TGTGCCAGCAGCTTATCGGGGGGTCAGGGGGAGCAGTACTTC

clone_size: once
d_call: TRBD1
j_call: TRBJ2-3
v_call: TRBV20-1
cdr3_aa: CSQPGQDIGF
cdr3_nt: TGCAGTCAACCGGGACAGGACATCGGTTTT

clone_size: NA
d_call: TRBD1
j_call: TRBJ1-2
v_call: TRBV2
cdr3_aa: CASRDYSTGVYGYTF
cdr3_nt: TGTGCCAGCAGAGATTACTCGACAGGGGTCTATGGCTACACCTTC

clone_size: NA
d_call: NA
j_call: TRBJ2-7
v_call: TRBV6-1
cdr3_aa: CASSEVQGTHRFEQYF
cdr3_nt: TGTGCCAGCAGTGAAGTCCAAGGAACTCACCGATTCGAGCAGTACTTC

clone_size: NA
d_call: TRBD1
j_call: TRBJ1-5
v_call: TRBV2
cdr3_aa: CASSGQGSNQPQHF
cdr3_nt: TGTGCCAGCAGTGGACAGGGTAGCAATCAGCCCCAGCATTTT

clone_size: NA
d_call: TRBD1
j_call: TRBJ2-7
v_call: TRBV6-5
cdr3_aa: CASRPGQGRYEQYF
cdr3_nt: TGTGCCAGCAGGCCCGGACAGGGCCGTTACGAGCAGTACTTC

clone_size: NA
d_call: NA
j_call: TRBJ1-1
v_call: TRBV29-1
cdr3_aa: CSVERPLNTEAFF
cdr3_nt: TGCAGCGTTGAAAGACCCCTGAACACTGAAGCTTTCTTT

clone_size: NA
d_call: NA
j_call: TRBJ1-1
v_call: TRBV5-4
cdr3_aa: CASSFPQGTYTEAFF
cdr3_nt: TGTGCCAGCAGCTTCCCACAGGGAACGTACACTGAAGCTTTCTTT

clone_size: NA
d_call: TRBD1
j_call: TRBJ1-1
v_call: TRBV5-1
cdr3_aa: CASTSRLGTGDTEAFF
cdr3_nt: TGCGCCAGCACCTCACGTTTGGGGACAGGCGACACTGAAGCTTTCTTT

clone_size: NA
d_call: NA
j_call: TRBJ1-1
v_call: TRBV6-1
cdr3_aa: CASRWALRDTEAFF
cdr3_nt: TGTGCCAGCAGATGGGCCCTGAGGGACACTGAAGCTTTCTTT

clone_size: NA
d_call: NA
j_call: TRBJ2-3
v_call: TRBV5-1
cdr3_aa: CASRVSADTQYF
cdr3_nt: TGCGCCAGCAGGGTTAGCGCAGATACGCAGTATTTT

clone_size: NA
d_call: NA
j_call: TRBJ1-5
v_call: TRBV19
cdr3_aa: CASSMDYQPQHF
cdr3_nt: TGTGCCAGTAGCATGGATTATCAGCCCCAGCATTTT

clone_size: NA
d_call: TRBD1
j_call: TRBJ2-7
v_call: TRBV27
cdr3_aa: CATQKDRPPYEQYF
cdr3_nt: TGTGCCACCCAAAAGGACAGGCCACCCTACGAGCAGTACTTC

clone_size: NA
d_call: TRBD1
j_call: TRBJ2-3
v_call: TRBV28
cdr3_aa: CASSHRDRRTDTQYF
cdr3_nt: TGTGCCAGCAGCCACCGGGACAGGCGCACAGATACGCAGTATTTT

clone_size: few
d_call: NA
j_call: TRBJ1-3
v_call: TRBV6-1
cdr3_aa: CASSDGSRYSGNTIYF
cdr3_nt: TGTGCCAGCAGTGATGGTAGCAGATACTCTGGAAACACCATATATTTT

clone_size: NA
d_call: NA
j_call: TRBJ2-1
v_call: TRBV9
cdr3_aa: CASTPSSGSYNEQFF
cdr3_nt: TGTGCCAGCACCCCGAGTAGCGGCTCCTACAATGAGCAGTTCTTC

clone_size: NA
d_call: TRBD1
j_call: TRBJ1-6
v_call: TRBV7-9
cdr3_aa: CASSLGQGSWNSPLHF
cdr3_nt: TGTGCCAGCAGCTTAGGACAGGGCTCGTGGAATTCACCCCTCCACTTT

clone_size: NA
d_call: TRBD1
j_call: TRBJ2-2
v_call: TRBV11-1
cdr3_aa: CASSLKGQGAYTGELFF
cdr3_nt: TGTGCCAGCAGCTTAAAAGGACAGGGGGCTTACACCGGGGAGCTGTTTTTT

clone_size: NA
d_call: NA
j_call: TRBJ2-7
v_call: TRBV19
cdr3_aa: CASSIWLAHYEQYF
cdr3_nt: TGTGCCAGTAGTATATGGCTAGCCCACTACGAGCAGTACTTC

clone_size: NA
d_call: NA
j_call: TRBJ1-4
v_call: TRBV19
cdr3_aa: CASRDMEIFREPNEKLFF
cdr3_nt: TGTGCCAGTAGAGATATGGAGATCTTCAGGGAACCTAATGAAAAACTGTTTTTT

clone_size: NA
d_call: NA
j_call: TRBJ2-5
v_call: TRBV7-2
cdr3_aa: CASSRLGADQETQYF
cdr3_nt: TGTGCCAGCAGCAGACTCGGTGCGGACCAAGAGACCCAGTACTTC

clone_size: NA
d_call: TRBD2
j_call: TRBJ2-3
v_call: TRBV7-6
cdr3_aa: CASSSRFSGGDTQYF
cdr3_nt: TGTGCCAGCAGCTCCCGATTTAGCGGGGGAGATACGCAGTATTTT

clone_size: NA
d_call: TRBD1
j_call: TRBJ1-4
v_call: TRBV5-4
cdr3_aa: CASSLSGTDNEKLFF
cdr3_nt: TGTGCCAGCAGCTTATCCGGGACAGATAATGAAAAACTGTTTTTT

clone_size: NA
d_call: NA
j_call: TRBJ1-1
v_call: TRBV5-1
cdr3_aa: CASSWAGQLNTEAFF
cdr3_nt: TGCGCCAGCAGCTGGGCGGGACAACTGAACACTGAAGCTTTCTTT

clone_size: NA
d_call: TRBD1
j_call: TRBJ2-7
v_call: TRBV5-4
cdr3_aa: CASSQKQGASFYEQYF
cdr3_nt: TGTGCCAGCAGCCAAAAACAGGGGGCCTCCTTCTACGAGCAGTACTTC

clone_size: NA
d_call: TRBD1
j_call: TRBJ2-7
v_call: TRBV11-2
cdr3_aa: CASSLDSRGTYEQYF
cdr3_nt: TGTGCCAGCAGCTTAGATAGCAGGGGGACCTACGAGCAGTACTTC

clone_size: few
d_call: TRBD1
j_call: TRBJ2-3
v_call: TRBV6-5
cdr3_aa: CASSYRDRVFDTQYF
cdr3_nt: TGTGCCAGCAGTTACCGGGACAGGGTATTTGATACGCAGTATTTT

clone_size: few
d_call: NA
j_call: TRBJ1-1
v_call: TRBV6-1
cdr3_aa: CASSKQGSTEAFF
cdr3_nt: TGTGCCAGCAGTAAACAGGGTTCCACTGAAGCTTTCTTT

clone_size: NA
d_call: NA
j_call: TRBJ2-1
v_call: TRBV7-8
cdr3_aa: CASSPKRLGEQFF
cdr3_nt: TGTGCCAGCAGCCCAAAACGTCTGGGGGAGCAGTTCTTC

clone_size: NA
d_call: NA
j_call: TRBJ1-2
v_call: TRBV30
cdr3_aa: CAWSVLRANYGYTF
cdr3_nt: TGTGCCTGGAGTGTTTTACGCGCTAACTATGGCTACACCTTC

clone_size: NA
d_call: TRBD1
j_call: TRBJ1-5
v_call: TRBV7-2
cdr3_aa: CASSNRQGGQPQHF
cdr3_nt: TGTGCCAGCAGCAACCGACAGGGTGGTCAGCCCCAGCATTTT

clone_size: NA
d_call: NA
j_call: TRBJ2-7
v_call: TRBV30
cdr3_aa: CAWDVGGSSYEQYF
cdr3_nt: TGTGCCTGGGATGTCGGGGGAAGCTCCTACGAGCAGTACTTC

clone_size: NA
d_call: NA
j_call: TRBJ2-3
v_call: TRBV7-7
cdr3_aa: CASSPGGRGTDTQYF
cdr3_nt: TGTGCCAGCAGTCCCGGGGGCAGGGGCACAGATACGCAGTATTTT

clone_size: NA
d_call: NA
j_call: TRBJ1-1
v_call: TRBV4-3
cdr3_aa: CASSQDQGLNTEAFF
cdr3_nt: TGCGCCAGCAGCCAAGATCAAGGGCTGAACACTGAAGCTTTCTTT

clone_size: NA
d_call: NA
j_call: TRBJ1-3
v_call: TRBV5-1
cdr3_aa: CASSPEAVGNTIYF
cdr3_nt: TGCGCCAGCAGCCCGGAGGCAGTTGGAAACACCATATATTTT

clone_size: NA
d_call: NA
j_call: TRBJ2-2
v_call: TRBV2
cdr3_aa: CASSHWAGELFF
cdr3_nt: TGTGCCAGCAGCCATTGGGCCGGGGAGCTGTTTTTT

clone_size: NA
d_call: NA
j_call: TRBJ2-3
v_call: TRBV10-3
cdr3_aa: CAISDKASTDTQYF
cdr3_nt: TGTGCCATCAGTGACAAAGCCAGCACAGATACGCAGTATTTT

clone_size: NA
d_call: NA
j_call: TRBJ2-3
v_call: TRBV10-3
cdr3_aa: CATQGSTSTDTQYF
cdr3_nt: TGTGCCACCCAGGGCTCGACGAGCACAGATACGCAGTATTTT

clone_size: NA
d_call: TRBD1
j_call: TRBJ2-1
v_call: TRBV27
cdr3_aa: CASSLWDRDNEQFF
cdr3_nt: TGTGCCAGCAGTTTATGGGACAGAGACAATGAGCAGTTCTTC

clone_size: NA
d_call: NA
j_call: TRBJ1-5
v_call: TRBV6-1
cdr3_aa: CASSDQRNQPQHF
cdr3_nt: TGTGCCAGCAGTGATCAAAGGAATCAGCCCCAGCATTTT

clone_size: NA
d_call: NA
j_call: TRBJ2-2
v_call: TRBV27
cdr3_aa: CASTLLARVTSTGELFF
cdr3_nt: TGTGCCAGCACCTTACTCGCCAGGGTGACATCCACCGGGGAGCTGTTTTTT

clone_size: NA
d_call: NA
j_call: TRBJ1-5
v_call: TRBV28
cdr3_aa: CASSLPGSGNQPQHF
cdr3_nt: TGTGCCAGCAGTCTCCCCGGGTCTGGAAATCAGCCCCAGCATTTT

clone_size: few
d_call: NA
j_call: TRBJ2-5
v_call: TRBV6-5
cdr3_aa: CASSYDQETQYF
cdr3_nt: TGTGCCAGCAGTTACGACCAAGAGACCCAGTACTTC

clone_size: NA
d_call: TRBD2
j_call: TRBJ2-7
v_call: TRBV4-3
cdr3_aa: CASSQGVASGLGEQYF
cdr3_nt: TGCGCCAGCAGCCAAGGGGTTGCTAGCGGGCTGGGTGAGCAGTACTTC

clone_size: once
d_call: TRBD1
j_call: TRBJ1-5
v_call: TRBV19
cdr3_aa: CASTPGTGRNQPQHF
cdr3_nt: TGTGCCAGTACCCCTGGGACAGGGAGAAATCAGCCCCAGCATTTT

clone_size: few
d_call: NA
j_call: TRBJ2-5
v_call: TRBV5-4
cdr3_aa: CASSLARREETQYF
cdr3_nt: TGTGCCAGCAGCTTGGCCCGGCGAGAAGAGACCCAGTACTTC